This TCR beta chain appears in the sequencing data of a study of cytomegalovirus exposure and HLA in healthy donors. Study-level results: CMV serostatus was the sole immune exposure data available.

Comment on this clone: Its target is not known.

V dropped 6 bases and J dropped 9 bases, with 20 bases sitting between them. CDR3 length: 14 residues. CDR1 MNHEY and CDR2 SVGAGI come from the germline V gene. 13 Jbeta primers and 60 Vbeta primers were used for the PCR. Assay: immunoSEQ multiplex PCR; the TCRdb copy retains only in-frame clones and omits some. The table shows approximately 240,000 clones, with about 89% occurring only once. Sequenced sample: PBMCs. The chain employs TRBV6-5 and TRBJ1-2, with a possible D match to TRBD1 (5 bases). The receptor was derived from a woman aged 18-35 years in good health and CMV-seronegative. The CDR3 DNA reads as TGTGCCAGCAGGGAAACGGCAGGGATATATAGCTACACCTTC. The encoded protein is CASRETAGIYSYTF.